This T cell receptor (beta chain) appears in the sequencing data of a study of identical twins. CDR3 length: 13 residues. Trimming pared 4 bases from V and 7 bases from J, leaving 13 bases between. Details on this clonotype: Its specificity is unknown.

Points from the study as a whole: When twins shared out-of-frame alpha sequences, those sequences had excess low generation probability. Out-of-frame TCR alpha sharing observed in monozygotic twins exceeded model estimates. Weaker excess sharing between twins was seen in beta out-of-frame sequences.

Template switching added a universal primer binding site, and final cDNA carried unique molecular identifiers. One entry per CDR3 protein results from TCRdb running MiXCR on the 5' RACE reads. The repertoire holds 420,000 or so distinct CDR3 sequences, approximately 18% seen once, with 12% in the top ten. The V gene is TRBV12-3 or TRBV12-4, the J gene TRBJ1-2; D gene uncertain. Sequencing was carried out using naive T cells sorted from blood. This clonotype originated in a man aged 50 to 60 in good health. This chain's CDR3 is CASSSFGVSGYTF. CDR3 nucleotides: TGTGCCAGCAGTTCCTTCGGGGTTAGTGGCTACACCTTC.